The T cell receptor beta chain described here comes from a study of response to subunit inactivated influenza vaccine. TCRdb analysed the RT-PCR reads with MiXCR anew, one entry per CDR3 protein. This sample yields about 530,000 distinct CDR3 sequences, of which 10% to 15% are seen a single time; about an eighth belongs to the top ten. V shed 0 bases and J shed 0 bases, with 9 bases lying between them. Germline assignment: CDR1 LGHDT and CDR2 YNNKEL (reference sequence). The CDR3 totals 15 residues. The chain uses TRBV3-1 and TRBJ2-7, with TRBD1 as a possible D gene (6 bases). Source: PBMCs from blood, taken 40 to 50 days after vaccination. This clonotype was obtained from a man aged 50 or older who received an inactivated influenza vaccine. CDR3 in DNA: TGTGCCAGCAGCCAAGATTACAGGGACTCCTACGAGCAGTACTTC. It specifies CASSQDYRDSYEQYF.